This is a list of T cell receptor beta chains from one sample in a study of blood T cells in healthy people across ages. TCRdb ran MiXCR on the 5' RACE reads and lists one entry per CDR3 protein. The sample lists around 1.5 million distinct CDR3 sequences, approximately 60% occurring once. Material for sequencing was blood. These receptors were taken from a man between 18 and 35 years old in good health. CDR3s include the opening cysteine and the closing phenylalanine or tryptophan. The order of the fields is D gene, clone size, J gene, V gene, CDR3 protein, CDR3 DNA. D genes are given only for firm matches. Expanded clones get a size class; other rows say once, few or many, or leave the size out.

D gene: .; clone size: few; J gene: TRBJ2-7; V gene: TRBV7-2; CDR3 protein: CASSLAPVSSYEQYF; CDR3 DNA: TGTGCCAGCAGCTTAGCCCCGGTGAGCTCCTACGAGCAGTACTTC
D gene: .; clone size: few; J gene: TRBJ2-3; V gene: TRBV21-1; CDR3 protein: CASSKAYIRLSTDTQYF; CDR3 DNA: TGTGCCAGCAGCAAAGCCTACATTCGGTTGAGCACAGATACGCAGTATTTT
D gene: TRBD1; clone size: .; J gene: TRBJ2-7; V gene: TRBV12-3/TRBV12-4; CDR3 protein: CASSLSPPGTVRYEQYF; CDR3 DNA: TGTGCCAGCAGTTTATCCCCTCCCGGGACAGTGAGGTACGAGCAGTACTTC
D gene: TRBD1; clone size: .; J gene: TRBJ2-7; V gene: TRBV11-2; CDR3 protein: CASSLDPRQGPSYEQYF; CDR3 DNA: TGTGCCAGCAGCTTAGATCCCCGACAGGGCCCCTCCTACGAGCAGTACTTC
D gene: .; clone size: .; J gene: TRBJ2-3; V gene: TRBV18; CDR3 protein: CASSRPSERQYF; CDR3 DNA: TGTGCCAGCTCAAGACCTAGCGAGAGACAGTATTTT
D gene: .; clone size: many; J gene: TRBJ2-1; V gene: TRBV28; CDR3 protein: CASSWGKNEQFF; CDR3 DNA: TGTGCCAGCAGTTGGGGTAAAAATGAGCAGTTCTTC
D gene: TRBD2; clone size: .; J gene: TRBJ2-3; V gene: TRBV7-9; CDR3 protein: CASSLAVRGGRPADTQYF; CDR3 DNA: TGTGCCAGCAGCTTAGCTGTCCGGGGGGGCCGGCCGGCAGATACGCAGTATTTT
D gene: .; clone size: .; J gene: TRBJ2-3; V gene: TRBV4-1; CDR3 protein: CASSSPPVWSTDTQYF; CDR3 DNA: TGCGCCAGCAGCTCTCCTCCCGTTTGGAGCACAGATACGCAGTATTTT
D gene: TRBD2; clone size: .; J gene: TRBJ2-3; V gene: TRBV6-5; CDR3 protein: CASSYTSPGGRTDTQYF; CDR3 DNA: TGTGCCAGCAGTTACACAAGCCCGGGGGGGCGCACAGATACGCAGTATTTT
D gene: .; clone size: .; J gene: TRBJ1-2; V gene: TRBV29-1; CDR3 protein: CSVSLPGMSSLSPHYGYTF; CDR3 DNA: TGCAGCGTTAGTCTACCGGGGATGAGCTCCCTAAGCCCTCACTATGGCTACACCTTC
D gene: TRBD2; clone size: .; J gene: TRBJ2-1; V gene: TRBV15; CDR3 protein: CATMEAGGATDEQFF; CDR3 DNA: TGTGCCACCATGGAAGCGGGAGGGGCCACGGATGAGCAGTTCTTC
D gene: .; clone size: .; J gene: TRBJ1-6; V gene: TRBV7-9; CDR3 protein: CASSLDTVNSPLHF; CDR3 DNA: TGTGCCAGCAGCTTAGACACGGTTAATTCACCCCTCCACTTT